The 22 T cell receptor beta chains in this list originate from one sample, sequenced in a study of T-cell memory formation after mild COVID-19. One entry per CDR3 protein results from TCRdb running MiXCR on the 5' RACE reads. Of 380,000 or so distinct CDR3 sequences listed, roughly an eighth are singletons. The material sequenced was PBMCs or a T cell subset sorted from them (not recorded which). The source of these receptors is a man younger than 35 who had mild COVID-19 (a few samples of this study predate the infection). Cell type and time point are not known.

This clonotype appeared many times. The V and J genes are TRBV9 and TRBJ1-2; D uncertain. CDR1 is SGDLS, CDR2 YYNGEE, per germline. The CDR3 contains 17 residues. The V end lost 0 bases, the J end lost 3 bases, and 18 bases lay between the germline ends. CDR3 sequence (DNA): TGTGCCAGCAGCGTAGCAGATACAATTAGGGATTACTATGGCTACACCTTC. It yields the protein CASSVADTIRDYYGYTF.

This clonotype has just a few counts. The rearrangement links TRBV6-1 to TRBJ1-2; 9 bases align to TRBD1. V shed 5 bases, J shed 13 bases, and the junction held 14 bases outside the gene matches. This CDR3 is built from 14 residues. Germline V CDR1 and CDR2: MNHNS, SASEGT. As DNA, the CDR3 is TGTGCCAGCAGTTGTCTCGGGACAGGGTGTTTTCCCACCTTC. Translated: CASSCLGTGCFPTF.

This clonotype was recorded many times. This chain joins TRBV30 and TRBJ2-3, with D possibly matching TRBD1 (5 bases). The length of the CDR3 is 17 residues. V was trimmed by 0 bases and J by 0 bases, leaving 16 bases between them. Germline lookup yields CDR1 GTSNPN and CDR2 SVGIG (reference sequence). In nucleotides, the CDR3 is TGTGCCTGGAGTGTATCCCACGGCAGGGTCAGCACAGATACGCAGTATTTT. Translation: CAWSVSHGRVSTDTQYF. The full variable domain, its missing parts supplied by reference TRBV30 and TRBJ2-3, is SQTIHQWPATLVQPVGSPLSLECTVEGTSNPNLYWYRQAAGRGLQLLFYSVGIGQISSEVPQNLSASRPQDRQFILSSKKLLLSDSGFYLCAWSVSHGRVSTDTQYFGPGTRLTVL.

This clonotype was counted only a few times. This chain connects TRBV7-9 to TRBJ2-7; D call uncertain. Germline-derived CDR1 and CDR2 are SEHNR and FQNEAQ (reference sequence). Trimming stripped 1 base from V and 4 bases from J, with 11 bases between. The CDR3 runs 14 residues. CDR3 sequence: CASSLDLAAYEQYV. The CDR3 DNA reads TGTGCCAGCAGCTTAGATTTGGCAGCTTACGAGCAGTACGTC.

This clonotype has just a few counts. This chain connects TRBV6-5 to TRBJ2-7; TRBD1 aligns across 7 bases. This CDR3 has 15 residues. With 4 bases clipped from V and 0 bases from J, the junction kept 6 bases outside the gene matches. Germline CDR1 is MNHEY and CDR2 is SVGAGI. The CDR3 bases are TGTGCCAGCAGTTCCACGGGACAGAGCTCCTACGAGCAGTACTTC. The encoded protein is CASSSTGQSSYEQYF.

CDR3 in DNA: TGTGCCAGCAGCCCGGGAAGGGGACAGGGTCCATCCTACGAGCAGTACGTC. It is translated as CASSPGRGQGPSYEQYV. V and J are TRBV7-9 and TRBJ2-7, with TRBD1 matching 9 bases. Trimming took 5 bases from V and 1 from J; bases not matched to a gene: 12. CDR3 size: 17 residues. In germline, CDR1 is SEHNR, CDR2 FQNEAQ (reference sequence).

This rearrangement joins TRBV5-6 to TRBJ2-3, with D perhaps matching TRBD1 (6 bases). Trimming cost V 2 bases and J 3 bases, with 16 bases left between them. Looked up from germline, CDR1 is SGHDT and CDR2 is YYEEEE. The CDR3 runs 16 residues. The CDR3 nucleotides read TGTGCCAGCAGCTTAGGTTCAGGGGTAGGGACAGATACGCAGTATTTT. Translation gives CASSLGSGVGTDTQYF.

The chain is built from TRBV20-1 and TRBJ1-5; D remains ambiguous. Germline V CDR1 and CDR2: DFQATT, SNEGSKA (reference sequence). The CDR3 extends over 15 amino acids. V was trimmed by 3 bases and J by 4 bases, leaving 16 bases between them. This CDR3 is CSARDPGSGNQPQHF. The CDR3 nucleotides read TGCAGTGCTAGGGACCCGGGGTCAGGAAATCAGCCCCAGCATTTT.

The chain has TRBV5-1 and TRBJ2-5; tentatively, D is TRBD2 (6 bases). Trimming left V 1 base short and J 1 base short, with 11 bases between. The CDR3 runs to 15 residues. Germline lookup yields CDR1 SGHRS and CDR2 YFSETQ. CDR3 in amino acids: CASSLFLGGQETQYF. In nucleotides, the CDR3 is TGCGCCAGCAGCTTGTTTCTGGGAGGCCAAGAGACCCAGTACTTC.

This chain uses TRBV2 with TRBJ1-1; no clear D gene. Trimming took 1 base from V and 0 from J, leaving 6 bases between them. Germline V gives CDR1 SNHLY, CDR2 FYNNEI. CDR3 size: 14 residues. CDR3 amino acids: CASSEGYMNTEAFF. CDR3 DNA sequence: TGTGCCAGCAGTGAAGGCTACATGAACACTGAAGCTTTCTTT.

The chain couples TRBV7-2 to TRBJ2-2, with 8 bases that match TRBD2. Unmatched junction bases numbered 8, after V lost 10 bases and J lost 4 bases. CDR3 length equals 14 residues. Germline assignment: CDR1 SGHTA and CDR2 FQGNSA. The CDR3 bases are TGTGCCACCGCGGGACTAGGGGCCACCGGGGAGCTGTTTTTT. Protein product: CATAGLGATGELFF. Full variable domain (outside the CDR3, taken from reference TRBV7-2 and TRBJ2-2): GAGVSQSPSNKVTEKGKDVELRCDPISGHTALYWYRQSLGQGLEFLIYFQGNSAPDKSGLPSDRFSAERTGGSVSTLTIQRTQQEDSAVYLCATAGLGATGELFFGEGSRLTVL.

In this sample, this clonotype turned up many times. The CDR3 DNA is TGCGCCAGCAGCTTAGCCGACAGCAATGAAAAACTGTTTTTT. Protein sequence: CASSLADSNEKLFF. The chain recombines TRBV5-1 with TRBJ1-4; D is possibly TRBD1 (5 bases). Trimming removed 2 bases at V and 5 bases at J, with 10 bases between. Germline V gene sequence: CDR1 SGHRS, CDR2 YFSETQ. The CDR3 covers 14 residues.

This clonotype was seen a handful of times. The chain employs TRBV20-1 and TRBJ2-1; TRBD1 agrees at 8 bases. The CDR3 has 12 amino acids. Germline CDR1 DFQATT, CDR2 SNEGSKA (reference sequence). V lost 2 bases and J lost 8; bases outside the gene matches: 2. The CDR3 coding sequence is TGCAGTGCTAGACGACAGGGGTATGAGCAGTTCTTC. Its translation: CSARRQGYEQFF.

The gene calls are TRBV4-3 and TRBJ1-4, with D perhaps TRBD1 (6 bases). Looked up from germline, CDR1 is LGHNA and CDR2 is YSLEER. This CDR3 comprises 17 residues. Trimming stripped 1 base from V and 7 bases from J, with 19 bases between. CDR3 sequence (DNA): TGCGCCAGCAGCCAAGCGTTCCCCGGGACACAAAGTGAAAAACTGTTTTTT. Translating it yields CASSQAFPGTQSEKLFF.

J is TRBJ2-3 and V is TRBV10-1; TRBD2 agrees at 8 bases. The CDR3 contains 16 residues. The V gene's germline CDR1 is WNHNN and CDR2 SYGVQD (reference sequence). The junction had 6 bases not matched to a gene; V was cut back by 0 bases and J by 4 bases. CDR3 nucleotides: TGCGCCAGCAGTGAGTCGGGGACTAGTGATCCAGATACGCAGTATTTT. Translated: CASSESGTSDPDTQYF.

This clonotype was picked up many times. The chain carries TRBV7-3 and TRBJ2-1; 7 bases align to TRBD2. V lost 5 bases, J lost 0 bases, and 1 base stayed unmatched. Per the germline V gene, CDR1 is SGHTA and CDR2 is FQGTGA. The CDR3 spans 14 residues. Written as DNA, the CDR3 is TGTGCCAGCAGCACGGGGGGCTCCTACAATGAGCAGTTCTTC. This codes for CASSTGGSYNEQFF.

The rearrangement links TRBV7-8 to TRBJ1-4; D not resolved. Germline CDR1 reads SGHVS; CDR2 reads FQNEAQ. This CDR3 contains 14 residues. The ends were cut back, 3 bases at V and 1 base at J, with 6 bases in the middle. The CDR3 is CASSFGETNEKLFF. The CDR3 DNA reads as TGTGCCAGCAGCTTCGGCGAAACTAATGAAAAACTGTTTTTT.

This chain joins TRBV9 and TRBJ2-1; 9 bases line up with TRBD2. There are 15 residues in the CDR3. V gave up 0 bases and J gave up 8 bases; unmatched junction bases: 6. Germline V gives CDR1 SGDLS, CDR2 YYNGEE. The CDR3, as DNA: TGTGCCAGCAGCGTAGTCGCGGGGGGGGTAGATGAGCAGTTCTTC. Protein sequence: CASSVVAGGVDEQFF. The full variable domain, completed using reference TRBV9 and TRBJ2-1, is DSGVTQTPKHLITATGQRVTLRCSPRSGDLSVYWYQQSLDQGLQFLIQYYNGEERAKGNILERFSAQQFPDLHSELNLSSLELGDSALYFCASSVVAGGVDEQFFGPGTRLTVL.

This clonotype was detected a few times. The V gene is TRBV5-1, the J gene TRBJ2-4; unclear D gene. The CDR3 covers 13 residues. The germline gives CDR1 SGHRS, CDR2 YFSETQ. V was pared by 0 bases and J by 7 bases, with 8 bases between. The CDR3 loop is CASSLELRNIQYF. In DNA, the CDR3 is TGCGCCAGCAGCTTGGAATTGCGCAACATTCAGTACTTC.

This clonotype was counted a few times. The gene calls are TRBV11-2 and TRBJ2-1; D gene uncertain. CDR3 length: 15 amino acids. Trimming removed 4 bases at V and 0 bases at J, with 10 bases between. Germline lookup yields CDR1 SGHAT and CDR2 FQNNGV. CDR3 amino acids: CASSWSPTSYNEQFF. CDR3 sequence (DNA): TGTGCCAGCAGCTGGTCACCGACCTCCTACAATGAGCAGTTCTTC.

This clonotype was seen more than once but under ten times. The chain links TRBV9 to TRBJ2-1; 8 bases agree with TRBD1. V was pared by 0 bases and J by 10 bases, with 9 bases of the junction left unmatched. The CDR3 consists of 15 residues. The germline gives CDR1 SGDLS, CDR2 YYNGEE. The CDR3 DNA follows: TGTGCCAGCAGCGTAGGCCCCGGACAGGGACGGGAGCAGTTCTTC. Translating it yields CASSVGPGQGREQFF.

This clonotype was observed at least ten times. The rearrangement uses TRBV3-1 and TRBJ1-5; D may be TRBD1 (5 bases). Germline CDR1 LGHDT, CDR2 YNNKEL (reference sequence). The CDR3 runs to 13 residues. Trimming removed 1 base from V and 5 bases from J, with 6 bases in between. For the CDR3, the DNA is TGTGCCAGCAGCCAAGGCAGGGATCAGCCCCAGCATTTT. Encoded protein: CASSQGRDQPQHF. The whole variable domain, filled in from reference TRBV3-1 and TRBJ1-5, reads DTAVSQTPKYLVTQMGNDKSIKCEQNLGHDTMYWYKQDSKKFLKIMFSYNNKELIINETVPNRFSPKSPDKAHLNLHINSLELGDSAVYFCASSQGRDQPQHFGDGTRLSIL.